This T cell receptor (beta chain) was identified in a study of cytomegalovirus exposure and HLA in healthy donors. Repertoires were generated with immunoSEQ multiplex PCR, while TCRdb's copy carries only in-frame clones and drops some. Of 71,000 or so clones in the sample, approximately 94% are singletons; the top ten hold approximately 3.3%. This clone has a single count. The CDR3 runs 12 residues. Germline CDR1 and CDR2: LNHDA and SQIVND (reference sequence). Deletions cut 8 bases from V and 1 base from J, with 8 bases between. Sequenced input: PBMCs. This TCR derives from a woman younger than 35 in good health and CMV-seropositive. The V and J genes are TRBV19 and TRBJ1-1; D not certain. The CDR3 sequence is CASRVANTEAFF. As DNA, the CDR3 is TGTGCCAGTCGGGTAGCGAACACTGAAGCTTTCTTT.